What follows describes a single T cell receptor (beta chain). Its antigen is currently unknown. Repertoires were generated with immunoSEQ multiplex PCR, while TCRdb's copy carries only in-frame clones and drops some. This sample carries 13,000 to 15,000 clones, 92% of them seen once, and the ten largest clones take 2% to 2.5%. V gave up 5 bases and J gave up 3 bases; unmatched junction bases: 3. CDR3 length: 14 amino acids. Germline-derived CDR1 and CDR2 are SGHDN and FVKESK. The sample originates from a study of T cells and Merkel cell carcinoma outcomes. General observations from the study: In Merkel cell carcinoma, repertoire and T-cell density reportedly predicted outcomes.

Material for sequencing was tumor tissue from Merkel cell carcinoma. This TCR was sampled from a human donor with Merkel cell carcinoma. V usage is TRBV14 and J usage is TRBJ1-3, with 8 positions matching TRBD1. This chain's CDR3 is CASSEGTGGNTIYF. In nucleotides, the CDR3 is TGTGCCAGCAGCGAGGGGACAGGTGGAAACACCATATATTTT.